The subject of this entry is one T cell receptor beta chain. These data come from a study of blood T cell repertoires in COVID-19. Overall study: Acute-phase and convalescent COVID-19 samples originated in the United States, Italy and Spain.

Enrolment of Seattle patients took place during active infection, and they were followed longitudinally. Here immunoSEQ multiplex PCR was the method, and the copy in TCRdb shows in-frame clones only, minus some. The sample lists around 210,000 clones; 70% to 85% were seen once. Trimming left V 3 bases short and J 8 bases short, with 7 bases between. This CDR3 has 12 amino acids. The germline V gene has CDR1 LGHDT and CDR2 YNNKEL (reference sequence). The source is a woman over 75 with COVID-19, enrolled during active disease. Sequencing used peripheral blood. The V and J genes are TRBV3-1 (or the pseudogene TRBV3-2) and TRBJ1-4; D is uncertain. The CDR3: CASSQRPEKLFF. The CDR3 DNA sequence: TGTGCCAGCAGCCAGAGGCCCGAAAAACTGTTTTTT.